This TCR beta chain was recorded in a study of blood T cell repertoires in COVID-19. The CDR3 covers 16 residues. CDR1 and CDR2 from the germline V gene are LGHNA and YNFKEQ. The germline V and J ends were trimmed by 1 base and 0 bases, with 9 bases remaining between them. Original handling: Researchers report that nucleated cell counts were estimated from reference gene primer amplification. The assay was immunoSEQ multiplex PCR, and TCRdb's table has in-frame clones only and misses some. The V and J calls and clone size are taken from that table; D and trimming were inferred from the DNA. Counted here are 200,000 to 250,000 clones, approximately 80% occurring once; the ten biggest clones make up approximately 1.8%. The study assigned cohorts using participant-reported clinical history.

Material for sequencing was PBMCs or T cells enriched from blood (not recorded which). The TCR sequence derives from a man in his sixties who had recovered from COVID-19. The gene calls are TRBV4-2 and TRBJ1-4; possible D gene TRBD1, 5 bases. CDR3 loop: CASSQGQSATNEKLFF. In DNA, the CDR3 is TGTGCCAGCAGCCAAGGACAGAGCGCAACTAATGAAAAACTGTTTTTT.